Listed below are T cell receptor beta chains from one sample, sequenced in a study of shared clonotypes between healthy human individuals. Here immunoSEQ multiplex PCR was the method, and the copy in TCRdb shows in-frame clones only, minus some. The sample has some 480,000 clones, around 79% seen once. The sequenced sample consisted of PBMCs. The receptors derive from a woman aged 40 to 55 in good health. Some clones in this sample may be carry-over from other donors' samples. Each CDR3 is given without its conserved first and last residue. Where a row states a size, it is once, few, many or the class of an expanded clone; other rows omit it.

V gene	clone size	J gene	CDR3 protein
TRBV28	-	TRBJ2-7	ASSAPGTGPYEQY
TRBV28	-	TRBJ2-7	ASSLREREQY
TRBV30	few	TRBJ2-2	AWNGGNTGELF
TRBV9	-	TRBJ1-1	ASSVTGENTEAF
TRBV28	few	TRBJ1-2	ASIDMRSYGYT
TRBV6-1	-	TRBJ2-5	ASSVGRVPRETQY
TRBV28	-	TRBJ1-5	ASSLGQVNQPQH
TRBV5-4	-	TRBJ2-4	ASSGNQNIQY
TRBV30	-	TRBJ2-2	ATNTRGRLLGELF
TRBV6-6	once	TRBJ2-5	ASSYSLDRETQY
TRBV28	-	TRBJ2-7	ASSLWTRTSYEQY
TRBV7-9	-	TRBJ2-7	ASSREGGGPYEQY
TRBV19	-	TRBJ2-1	ASTDRDRGVNEQF
TRBV7-9	-	TRBJ1-2	ASSFGQGYGYT
TRBV7-9	-	TRBJ1-5	ASSSDTQSNQPQH
TRBV29-1	-	TRBJ2-5	SVGHQEGETQY
TRBV25-1	many	TRBJ2-5	ASSGGTRRETQY
TRBV2	-	TRBJ1-3	ASSEDNSGNTIY
TRBV15	-	TRBJ2-1	ATSSPGTGANYNEQF
TRBV5-6	-	TRBJ1-2	ASSGTGAST
TRBV5-1	-	TRBJ1-2	ASSLAGPVNYGYT
TRBV5-6	once	TRBJ2-7	ASSYGLAEASYEQY
TRBV7-2	-	TRBJ1-1	ASSSPPGLRNTEAF
TRBV7-6	few	TRBJ1-1	ASSLGSRVSEAF
TRBV4-1	-	TRBJ2-3	ASSPSGSAPDTQY
TRBV7-8	once	TRBJ2-2	ASSALTRGGTGELF
TRBV7-9	-	TRBJ1-4	ASSLGDRSTNEKLF
TRBV7-2	-	TRBJ1-2	ASSLQSPYGYT
TRBV7-2	-	TRBJ1-1	ASSLVFPRRARVEAF
TRBV5-1	-	TRBJ2-7	ASSLDRGGHEQY
TRBV28	-	TRBJ1-2	ASSSLWPKRGNYGYT